This TCR beta chain was sequenced in a study of blood T cells in healthy people across ages. A note on this clonotype: What it binds is unknown.

A second PCR, run for roughly 7 to 12 cycles, used a sample-barcoded 5' primer plus a J-beta primer mix. TCRdb reprocessed the 5' RACE reads with MiXCR, giving one entry per CDR3 protein. The sample lists some 1.5 million distinct CDR3 sequences; roughly 27% were seen once. General study points: Researchers said unsorted PBMCs prevented a conclusive naive versus antigen-experienced comparison. Diversity estimates drawn from one million T cells were deemed underestimates.

The sequencing input was blood. This clonotype originated in a woman in her twenties or thirties in good health.

CDR3 nucleotide sequence: TGTGCCAGCAGCCGGAACCGGGACAGACCCTACGAGCAGTACTTC. Translated, it gives CASSRNRDRPYEQYF. J is TRBJ2-7 and V is TRBV7-6, with TRBD1 identical over 7 bases. The germline V gene has CDR1 SGHVS and CDR2 FNYEAQ. This CDR3 spans 15 amino acids. Germline trimming cut 5 bases from V and 2 bases from J; bases unmatched to any gene: 9. The whole variable domain, remainder taken from reference TRBV7-6 and TRBJ2-7, is GAGVSQSPRYKVTKRGQDVALRCDPISGHVSLYWYRQALGQGPEFLTYFNYEAQQDKSGLPNDRFSAERPEGSISTLTIQRTEQRDSAMYRCASSRNRDRPYEQYFGPGTRLTVT.